The clone carrying this T cell receptor beta chain appeared a few times. Antigen unknown. Each CDR3 protein gets one entry after TCRdb re-called the 5' RACE reads with MiXCR. The sample carries tens of thousands of distinct CDR3 sequences, under 4.5% recorded once. The data were taken from a study of neurological immune-mediated disorders. Study conclusions and caveats: Repertoires from 18 of 34 multiple sclerosis patients grouped phylogenetically into a related-CDR3 cluster, suggesting a possible signature. Subjects shared no identical expanded-clone CDR3 amino acid sequences, suggesting private TCR-beta repertoires in all groups. The most TCR clonal expansion was seen in HTLV-1-associated myelopathy, whereas the least was seen in multiple sclerosis, below the level in healthy controls.

Unsorted libraries used 2 million PBMCs kept at -80 degrees C. The CDR3 spans 14 residues. V was pared by 5 bases and J by 0 bases, with 8 bases between. The chain uses TRBV12-3 or TRBV12-4 and TRBJ2-1; D ambiguous. The sample consisted of PBMCs. The receptor comes from a woman aged 45-65 years with multiple sclerosis. This CDR3 reads CASSPLGSYNEQFF. CDR3 coding DNA: TGTGCCAGCAGTCCCCTCGGCTCCTACAATGAGCAGTTCTTC.